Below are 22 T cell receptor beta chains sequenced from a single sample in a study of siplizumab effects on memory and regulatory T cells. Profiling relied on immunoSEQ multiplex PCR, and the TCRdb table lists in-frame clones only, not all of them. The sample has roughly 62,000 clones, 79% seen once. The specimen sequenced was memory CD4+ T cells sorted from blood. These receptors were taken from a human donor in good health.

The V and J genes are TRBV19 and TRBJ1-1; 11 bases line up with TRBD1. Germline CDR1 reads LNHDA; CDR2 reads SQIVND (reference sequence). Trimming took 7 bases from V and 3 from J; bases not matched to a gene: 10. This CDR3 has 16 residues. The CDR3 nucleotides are TGTGCCAGTATCCATACCGGGACAGGGGGTTACACTGAAGCTTTCTTT. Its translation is CASIHTGTGGYTEAFF.

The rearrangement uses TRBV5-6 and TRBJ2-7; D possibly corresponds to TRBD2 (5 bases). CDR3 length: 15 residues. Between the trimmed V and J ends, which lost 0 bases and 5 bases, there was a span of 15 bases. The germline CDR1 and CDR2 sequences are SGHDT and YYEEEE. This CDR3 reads CASSLGGPRGDEQYF. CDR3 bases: TGTGCCAGCAGCTTGGGCGGACCCCGGGGAGACGAGCAGTACTTC. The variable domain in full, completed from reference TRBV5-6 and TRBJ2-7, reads DAGVTQSPTHLIKTRGQQVTLRCSPKSGHDTVSWYQQALGQGPQFIFQYYEEEERQRGNFPDRFSGHQFPNYSSELNVNALLLGDSALYLCASSLGGPRGDEQYFGPGTRLTVT.

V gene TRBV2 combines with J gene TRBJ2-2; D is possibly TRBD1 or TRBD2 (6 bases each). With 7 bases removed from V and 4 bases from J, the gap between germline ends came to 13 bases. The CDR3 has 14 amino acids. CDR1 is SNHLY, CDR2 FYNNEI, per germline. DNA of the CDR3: TGTGCCAGCATTAACGAGGGGGGCACCGGGGAGCTGTTTTTT. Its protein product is CASINEGGTGELFF.

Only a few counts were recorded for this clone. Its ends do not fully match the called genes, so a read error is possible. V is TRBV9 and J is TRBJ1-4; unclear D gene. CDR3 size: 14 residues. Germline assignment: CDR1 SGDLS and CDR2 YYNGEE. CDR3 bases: TGTGCCAGCAGCGTAACACCGGAGGGTTGGGAAATTATTTTT. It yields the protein CASSVTPEGWEIIF.

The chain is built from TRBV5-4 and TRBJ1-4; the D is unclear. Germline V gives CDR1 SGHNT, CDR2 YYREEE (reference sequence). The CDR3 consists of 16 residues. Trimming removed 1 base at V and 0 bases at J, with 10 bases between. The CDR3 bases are TGTGCCAGCAGCTTGAAAGTAACAGCAACTAATGAAAAACTGTTTTTT. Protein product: CASSLKVTATNEKLFF.

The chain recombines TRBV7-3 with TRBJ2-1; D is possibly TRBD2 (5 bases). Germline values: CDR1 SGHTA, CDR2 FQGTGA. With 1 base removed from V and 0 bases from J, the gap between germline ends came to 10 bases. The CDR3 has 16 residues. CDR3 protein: CASSLIPGSSYNEQFF. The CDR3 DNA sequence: TGTGCCAGCAGCTTAATCCCGGGGTCCTCCTACAATGAGCAGTTCTTC.

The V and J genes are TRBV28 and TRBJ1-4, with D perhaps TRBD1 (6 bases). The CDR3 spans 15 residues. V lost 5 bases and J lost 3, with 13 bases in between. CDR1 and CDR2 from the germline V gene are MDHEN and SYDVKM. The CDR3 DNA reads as TGTGCCAGCAGTCCCTACAGGGATGCTAATGAAAAACTGTTTTTT. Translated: CASSPYRDANEKLFF.

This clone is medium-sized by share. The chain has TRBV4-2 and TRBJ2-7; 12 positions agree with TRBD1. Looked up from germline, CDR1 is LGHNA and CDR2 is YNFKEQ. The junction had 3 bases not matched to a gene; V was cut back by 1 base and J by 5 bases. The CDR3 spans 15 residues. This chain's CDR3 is CASSQAGQGADEQYF. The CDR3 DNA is TGTGCCAGCAGCCAAGCGGGACAGGGGGCAGACGAGCAGTACTTC.

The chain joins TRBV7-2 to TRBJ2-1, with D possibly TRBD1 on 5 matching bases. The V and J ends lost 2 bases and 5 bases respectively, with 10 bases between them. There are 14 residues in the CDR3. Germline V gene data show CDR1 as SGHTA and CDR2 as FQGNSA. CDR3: CASSLSQGNNEQFF. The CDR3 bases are TGTGCCAGCAGCTTATCCCAGGGAAACAATGAGCAGTTCTTC.

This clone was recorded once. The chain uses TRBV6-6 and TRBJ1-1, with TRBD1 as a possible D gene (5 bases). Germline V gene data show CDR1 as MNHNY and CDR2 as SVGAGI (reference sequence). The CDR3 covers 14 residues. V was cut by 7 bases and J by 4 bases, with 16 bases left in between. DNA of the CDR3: TGTGCCAGCATCCCCCCGGGGGGTAGCACTGAAGCTTTCTTT. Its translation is CASIPPGGSTEAFF.

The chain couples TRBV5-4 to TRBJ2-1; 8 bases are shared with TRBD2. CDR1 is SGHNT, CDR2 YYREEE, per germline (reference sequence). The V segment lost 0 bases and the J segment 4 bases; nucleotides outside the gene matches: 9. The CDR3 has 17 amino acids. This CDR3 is CASSLDLSGVLYNEQFF. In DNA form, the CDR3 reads TGTGCCAGCAGCTTGGACCTTAGCGGGGTACTGTACAATGAGCAGTTCTTC.

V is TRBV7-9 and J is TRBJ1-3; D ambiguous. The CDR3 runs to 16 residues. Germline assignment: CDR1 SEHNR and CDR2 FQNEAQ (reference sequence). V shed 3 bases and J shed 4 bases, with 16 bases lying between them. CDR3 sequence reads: CASSLTVRTDGNTIYF. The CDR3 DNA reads TGTGCCAGCAGCTTGACCGTTAGGACGGACGGAAACACCATATATTTT.

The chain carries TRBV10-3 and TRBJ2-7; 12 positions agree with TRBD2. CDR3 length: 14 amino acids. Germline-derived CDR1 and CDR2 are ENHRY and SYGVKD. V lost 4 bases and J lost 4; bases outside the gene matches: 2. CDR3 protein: CAISGGTSGYEQYF. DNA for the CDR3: TGTGCCATCAGTGGGGGGACTAGCGGGTACGAGCAGTACTTC.

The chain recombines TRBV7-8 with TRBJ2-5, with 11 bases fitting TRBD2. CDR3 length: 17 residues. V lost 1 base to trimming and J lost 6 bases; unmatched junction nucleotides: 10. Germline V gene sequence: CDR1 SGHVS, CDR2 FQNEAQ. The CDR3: CASSLVSGGGDGKTQYF. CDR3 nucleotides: TGTGCCAGCAGCTTAGTTAGCGGGGGGGGCGATGGAAAGACCCAGTACTTC.

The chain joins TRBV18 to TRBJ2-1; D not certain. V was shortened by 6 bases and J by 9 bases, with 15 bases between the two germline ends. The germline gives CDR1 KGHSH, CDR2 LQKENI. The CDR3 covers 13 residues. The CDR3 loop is CASSPSKVGEQFF. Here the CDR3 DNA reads TGTGCCAGCTCCCCCTCCAAGGTCGGTGAGCAGTTCTTC.

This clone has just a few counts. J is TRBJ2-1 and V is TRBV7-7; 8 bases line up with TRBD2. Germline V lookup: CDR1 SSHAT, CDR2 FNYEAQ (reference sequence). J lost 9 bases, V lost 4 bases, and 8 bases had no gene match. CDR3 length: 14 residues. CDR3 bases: TGTGCCAGCAGCTCTTTAGCGGGGCGAGGTGAGCAGTTCTTC. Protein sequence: CASSSLAGRGEQFF. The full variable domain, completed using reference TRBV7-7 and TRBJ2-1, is GAGVSQSPRYKVTKRGQDVTLRCDPISSHATLYWYQQALGQGPEFLTYFNYEAQPDKSGLPSDRFSAERPEGSISTLTIQRTEQRDSAMYRCASSSLAGRGEQFFGPGTRLTVL.

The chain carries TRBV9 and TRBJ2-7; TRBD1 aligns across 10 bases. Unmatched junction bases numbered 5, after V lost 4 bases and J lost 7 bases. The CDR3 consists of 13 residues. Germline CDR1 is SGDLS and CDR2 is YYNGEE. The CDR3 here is CASSPGQGGEQYF. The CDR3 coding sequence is TGTGCCAGCAGCCCAGGACAGGGGGGGGAGCAGTACTTC.

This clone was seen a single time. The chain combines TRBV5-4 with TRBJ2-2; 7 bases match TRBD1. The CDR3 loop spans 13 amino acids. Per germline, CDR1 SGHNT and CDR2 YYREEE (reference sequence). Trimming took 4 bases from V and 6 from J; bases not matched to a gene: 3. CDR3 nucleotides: TGTGCCAGCAGCCTCCAGGGGGCCGGGGAGCTGTTTTTT. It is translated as CASSLQGAGELFF.

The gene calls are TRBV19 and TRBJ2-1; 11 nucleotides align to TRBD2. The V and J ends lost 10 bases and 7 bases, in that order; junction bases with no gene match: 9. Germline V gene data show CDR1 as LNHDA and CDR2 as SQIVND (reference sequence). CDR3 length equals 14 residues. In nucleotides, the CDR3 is TGTGCCACCCGAAAAATAGCGGGGGGGAATGAGCAGTTCTTC. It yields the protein CATRKIAGGNEQFF.

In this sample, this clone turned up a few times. The CDR3 loop reads CASSAFRGKASNEKLFF. In nucleotides, the CDR3 is TGTGCCAGCAGCGCTTTCAGGGGGAAGGCCTCTAATGAAAAACTGTTTTTT. The chain employs TRBV5-6 and TRBJ1-4, with 7 bases matching TRBD1. The CDR3 sequence is 17 residues long. Germline V lookup: CDR1 SGHDT, CDR2 YYEEEE. With 4 bases clipped from V and 3 bases from J, the junction kept 12 bases outside the gene matches.

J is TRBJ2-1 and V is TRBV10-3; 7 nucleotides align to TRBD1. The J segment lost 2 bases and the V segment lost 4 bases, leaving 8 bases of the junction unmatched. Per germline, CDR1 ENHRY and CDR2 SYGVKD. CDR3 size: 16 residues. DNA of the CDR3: TGTGCCATCAGTGGTACGAACAGGGGCCCCTACAATGAGCAGTTCTTC. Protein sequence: CAISGTNRGPYNEQFF.

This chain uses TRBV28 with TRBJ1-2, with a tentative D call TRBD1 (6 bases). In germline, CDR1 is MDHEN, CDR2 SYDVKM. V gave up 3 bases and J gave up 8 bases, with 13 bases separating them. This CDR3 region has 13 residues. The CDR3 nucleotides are TGTGCCAGCAGTTTGTGGTCGGGGGCGGGCTACACCTTC. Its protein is CASSLWSGAGYTF.